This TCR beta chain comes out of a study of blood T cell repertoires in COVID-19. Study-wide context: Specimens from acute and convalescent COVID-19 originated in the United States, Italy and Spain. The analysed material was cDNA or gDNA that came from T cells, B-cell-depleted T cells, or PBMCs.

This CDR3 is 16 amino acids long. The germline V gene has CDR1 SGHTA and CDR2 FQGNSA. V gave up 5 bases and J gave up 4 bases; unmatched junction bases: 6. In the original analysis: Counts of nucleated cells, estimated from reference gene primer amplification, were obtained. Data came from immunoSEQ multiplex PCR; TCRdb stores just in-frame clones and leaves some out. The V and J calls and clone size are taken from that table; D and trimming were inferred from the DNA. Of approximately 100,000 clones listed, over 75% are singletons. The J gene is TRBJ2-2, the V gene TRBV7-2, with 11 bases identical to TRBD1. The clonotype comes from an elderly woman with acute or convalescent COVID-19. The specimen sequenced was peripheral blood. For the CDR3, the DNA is TGTGCCAGCAGCCCTTCCGGGACAGGGGGCACCGGGGAGCTGTTTTTT. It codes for CASSPSGTGGTGELFF.